The present T cell receptor beta chain was sequenced within a study of blood T cell repertoires in COVID-19. This clone was observed a handful of times. The germline gives CDR1 LGHDT, CDR2 YNNKEL (reference sequence). This CDR3 region has 15 residues. The V segment lost 1 base and the J segment 3 bases; nucleotides outside the gene matches: 4. Here immunoSEQ multiplex PCR was the method, and the copy in TCRdb shows in-frame clones only, minus some. The sample has over 350,000 clones; around 90% are singletons. Sample: PBMCs or T cells enriched from blood (not recorded which). The TCR was taken from a woman under 30 with acute COVID-19. The chain combines TRBV3-1 (or the pseudogene TRBV3-2) with TRBJ1-2, with 8 bases matching TRBD1. The CDR3 DNA reads TGTGCCAGCAGCCAAGGGGGACAGGCTCACTATGGCTACACCTTC. Translating it yields CASSQGGQAHYGYTF.